This T cell receptor beta chain appears in the sequencing data of a study of human T cells and chemical hapten exposure. Germline CDR1 and CDR2: GTSNPN and SVGIG (reference sequence). CDR3 length equals 13 residues. Trimming left V 1 base short and J 5 bases short, with 8 bases between. The time point here: patch test 1, 2 weeks after DPC sensitization. Treatment defined: therapeutic diphenylcyclopropenone sensitization with weekly scalp DPC. Venepuncture was done earlier than the placement of each patch test. Via MiXCR, TCRdb re-called the RACE reads, giving one row per CDR3 protein. This repertoire shows about 380,000 distinct CDR3 sequences, 4.8% found once; its top ten account for around 2%. This clonotype occurred a few times.

The V call is TRBV30, the J call TRBJ2-2, with unresolved D. The source was whole blood, collected in connection with sensitization to the hapten diphenylcyclopropenone (DPC). This sequence originates from a woman in her forties or fifties with alopecia areata. Some clones in this sample may be carry-over from other donors' samples. The CDR3 is CAWSDQLTGELFF. In DNA form, the CDR3 reads TGTGCCTGGAGTGATCAATTGACCGGGGAGCTGTTTTTT.